Below, 14 T cell receptor beta chains from the same sample are listed, as sequenced in a study of cytomegalovirus exposure and HLA in healthy donors. 13 Jbeta primers and 60 Vbeta primers were used for the PCR. The protocol was immunoSEQ multiplex PCR, while the TCRdb copy is restricted to in-frame clones and leaves out a portion. The sample contains 200,000 to 250,000 clones, about 83% of which appear only once. The material sequenced was PBMCs. Receptors originate from a human donor in good health.

The chain couples TRBV28 to TRBJ1-1; D gene unclear. This CDR3 has 14 residues. Trimming removed 6 bases at V and 4 bases at J, with 15 bases between. CDR1 is MDHEN, CDR2 SYDVKM, per germline. The CDR3 nucleotides read TGTGCCAGCAGGCCCGGCGGTCATGGCACTGAAGCTTTCTTT. This encodes CASRPGGHGTEAFF.

The V and J genes are TRBV7-2 and TRBJ1-2; D is ambiguous. Trimming took off 6 bases at V and 5 bases at J, with 16 bases between the two ends. In germline, CDR1 is SGHTA, CDR2 FQGNSA. The CDR3 spans 14 residues. CDR3 bases: TGTGCCAGCAGTACCTACCGAACGGGTTATGGCTACACCTTC. Amino acid sequence: CASSTYRTGYGYTF.

The chain employs TRBV19 and TRBJ1-2; unclear D gene. The CDR3 contains 13 residues. V was shortened by 6 bases and J by 1 base, with 9 bases between the two germline ends. Germline CDR1 LNHDA, CDR2 SQIVND (reference sequence). CDR3 amino acids: CASSLTVNYGYTF. The DNA of the CDR3 is TGTGCCAGTAGCCTTACAGTTAACTATGGCTACACCTTC.

The chain couples TRBV5-4 to TRBJ2-7; D may be TRBD1 (5 bases). CDR1 SGHNT and CDR2 YYREEE come from the germline V gene (reference sequence). This CDR3 has 13 amino acids. V lost 3 bases to trimming and J lost 2 bases, with 9 bases between them. In nucleotides, the CDR3 is TGTGCCAGCAGCTCTAGACAGACCTACGAGCAGTACTTC. Translation gives CASSSRQTYEQYF.

The chain links TRBV19 to TRBJ1-1; maybe TRBD1 (5 bases). The CDR3 length is 15 residues. With 6 bases removed from V and 1 base from J, the gap between germline ends came to 15 bases. Germline V gene data show CDR1 as LNHDA and CDR2 as SQIVND (reference sequence). The CDR3 DNA reads as TGTGCCAGTAGACGAGTCAGGGATTCGAACACTGAAGCTTTCTTT. It is translated as CASRRVRDSNTEAFF.

V usage is TRBV28 and J usage is TRBJ2-7; 8 bases align to TRBD1. Germline trimming cut 6 bases from V and 6 bases from J; bases unmatched to any gene: 4. The CDR3 runs to 12 residues. CDR1 is MDHEN, CDR2 SYDVKM, per germline. The CDR3 spells CASRGDRSEQYF. CDR3 DNA sequence: TGTGCCAGCAGGGGGGACAGGTCCGAGCAGTACTTC.

This chain links TRBV5-8 with TRBJ1-5; D is ambiguous. This CDR3 region has 16 residues. V was trimmed by 0 bases and J by 3 bases, leaving 13 bases between them. Germline-derived CDR1 and CDR2 are SGHTS and YDEGEE. CDR3 residues: CASSLGIAGSNQPQHF. The CDR3 bases are TGTGCCAGCAGCTTGGGTATCGCAGGCTCCAATCAGCCCCAGCATTTT.

V usage is TRBV19 and J usage is TRBJ2-3; 10 bases match TRBD2. After removal of 5 bases from V and 0 bases from J, the junction contained 5 bases not matched to a gene. Germline values: CDR1 LNHDA, CDR2 SQIVND (reference sequence). This CDR3 region has 16 residues. The DNA for the CDR3 is TGTGCCAGTAGTCCGGGACTAGCGAGAAGCACAGATACGCAGTATTTT. This gives the protein CASSPGLARSTDTQYF.

The V and J genes are TRBV6-6 and TRBJ1-5; no clear D gene. There are 14 residues in the CDR3. Trimming removed 6 bases from V and 3 bases from J, with 12 bases in between. Germline CDR1 reads MNHNY; CDR2 reads SVGAGI (reference sequence). The CDR3 nucleotides are TGTGCCAGCAGACCCTCCGGGGACAATCAGCCCCAGCATTTT. This gives the protein CASRPSGDNQPQHF.

For the CDR3, the DNA is TGTGCCAGCAGCAAAGAGGGGACAGGAATGGATACGCAGTATTTT. This gives the protein CASSKEGTGMDTQYF. J is TRBJ2-3 and V is TRBV21-1; the table's D call, TRBD1, was not checked against the DNA. TRBV21-1 is designated a pseudogene. The CDR3 runs 15 residues.

The chain couples TRBV2 to TRBJ2-7; TRBD2 is a possible D gene (5 bases). V was clipped by 6 bases and J by 2 bases, with 11 bases between them. Looked up from germline, CDR1 is SNHLY and CDR2 is FYNNEI. This CDR3 has 13 residues. The CDR3 region is CASSAGVAYEQYF. DNA of the CDR3: TGTGCCAGCAGCGCCGGGGTCGCCTACGAGCAGTACTTC.

The chain uses TRBV2 and TRBJ2-7; D may be TRBD1 (8 bases). Germline CDR1 is SNHLY and CDR2 is FYNNEI. Trimming removed 8 bases from V and 1 base from J, with 12 bases in between. The CDR3 length is 13 residues. The CDR3 sequence is CASHRGGSYEQYF. The DNA of the CDR3 is TGTGCCAGCCACAGGGGGGGATCCTACGAGCAGTACTTC.

This clone was found once. V usage is TRBV7-3 and J usage is TRBJ2-7, with TRBD2 matching 14 bases. The CDR3 covers 15 residues. The junction had 5 bases not matched to a gene; V was cut back by 5 bases and J by 5 bases. Germline CDR1 and CDR2: SGHTA and FQGTGA. CDR3 nucleotides: TGTGCCAGCAGCCCGGGACTAGCGGGAGTTCACGAGCAGTACTTC. Its protein is CASSPGLAGVHEQYF.

This clone occurred once. The V call is TRBV25-1, the J call TRBJ2-5, with D possibly TRBD2 on 6 matching bases. The better agreement between TRBJ2-7 and the DNA end casts doubt on the J call. The CDR3 runs to 14 residues. CDR1 MGHDK and CDR2 SYGVNS come from the germline V gene. CDR3 sequence reads: CASSEYPGVSEQYF. CDR3 DNA: TGTGCCAGCAGTGAATATCCGGGAGTTAGCGAGCAGTACTTC.